What follows is one TCR beta chain and its context. Its target is unknown. The sample originates from a study of blood T cells in healthy people across ages. Study summary: Template switching recovered approximately one barcoded beta molecule for every two T cells.

The second PCR ran roughly 7 to 12 cycles with a sample-barcoded 5' primer and J-beta primers. TCRdb processed the 5' RACE reads anew with MiXCR; each CDR3 protein has one entry. This table holds about 1,500,000 distinct CDR3 sequences, approximately 40% found once. Overall study findings and caveats: Strongly correlated with naive T cell percentage was TCR beta diversity.

The source of this sequence is a woman between 18 and 29 years old in good health. Sequences were obtained from blood.

The CDR3: CASSGTKNQPQHF. CDR3 nucleotides: TGTGCCAGCAGTGGGACCAAAAATCAGCCCCAGCATTTT. The chain combines TRBV12-3 or TRBV12-4 with TRBJ1-5; a weak D match, TRBD1 (5 bases). V dropped 5 bases and J dropped 4 bases, with 9 bases sitting between them. The length of the CDR3 is 13 residues.